The sequence of this TCR beta chain was determined in a study of CD8 T cells in Susac syndrome. Looking at the study overall: The Susac syndrome patients were therapy-naive, on corticosteroids, or on intravenous immunoglobulin alone at blood draw.

Random-hexamer reverse transcription was applied to roughly 0.45 to 1 ug RNA. One entry per CDR3 protein results from TCRdb running MiXCR on the immunoSEQ multiplex PCR reads. The repertoire holds tens of thousands of distinct CDR3 sequences, with approximately 94% as singletons. Sample: CD8+ T cells from PBMCs. This sequence was found in a human donor with Susac syndrome.

As DNA, the CDR3 is TGTGCCACCAGCGGAAGTTCTTTAAGTGGGGCCTACGAGCAGTACTTC. Protein: CATSGSSLSGAYEQYF. The gene calls are TRBV15 and TRBJ2-7; no definite D call. The V gene lost 5 bases and the J gene lost 2 bases, with 19 bases spanning the gap. This CDR3 has 16 amino acids. Germline CDR1 is LNHNV and CDR2 is YYDKDF (reference sequence).